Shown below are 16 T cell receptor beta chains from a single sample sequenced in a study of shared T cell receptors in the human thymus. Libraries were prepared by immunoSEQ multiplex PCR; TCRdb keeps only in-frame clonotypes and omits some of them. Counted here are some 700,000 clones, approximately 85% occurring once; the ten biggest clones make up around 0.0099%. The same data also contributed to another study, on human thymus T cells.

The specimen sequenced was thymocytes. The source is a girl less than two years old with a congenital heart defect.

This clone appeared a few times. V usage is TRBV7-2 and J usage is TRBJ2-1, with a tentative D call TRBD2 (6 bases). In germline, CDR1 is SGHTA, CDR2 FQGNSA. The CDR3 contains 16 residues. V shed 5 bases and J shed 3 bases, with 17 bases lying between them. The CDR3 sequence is CASSLRHSGVYNEQFF. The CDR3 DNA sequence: TGTGCCAGCAGCCTAAGACATAGCGGCGTCTACAATGAGCAGTTCTTC. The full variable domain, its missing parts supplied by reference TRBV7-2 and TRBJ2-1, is GAGVSQSPSNKVTEKGKDVELRCDPISGHTALYWYRQSLGQGLEFLIYFQGNSAPDKSGLPSDRFSAERTGGSVSTLTIQRTQQEDSAVYLCASSLRHSGVYNEQFFGPGTRLTVL.

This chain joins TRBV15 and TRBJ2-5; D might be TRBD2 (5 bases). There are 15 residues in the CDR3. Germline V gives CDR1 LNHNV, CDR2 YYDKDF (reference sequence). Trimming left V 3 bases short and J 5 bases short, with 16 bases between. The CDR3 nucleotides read TGTGCCACCAGCAGTCCCCTTAGCGAGCGGGAGACCCAGTACTTC. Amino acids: CATSSPLSERETQYF.

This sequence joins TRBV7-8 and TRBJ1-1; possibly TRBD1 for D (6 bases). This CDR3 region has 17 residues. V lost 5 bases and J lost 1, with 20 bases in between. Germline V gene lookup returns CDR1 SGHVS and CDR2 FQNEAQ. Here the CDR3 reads CASSGRGQGGENTEAFF. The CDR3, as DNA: TGTGCCAGCAGCGGGCGGGGGCAGGGAGGGGAGAACACTGAAGCTTTCTTT.

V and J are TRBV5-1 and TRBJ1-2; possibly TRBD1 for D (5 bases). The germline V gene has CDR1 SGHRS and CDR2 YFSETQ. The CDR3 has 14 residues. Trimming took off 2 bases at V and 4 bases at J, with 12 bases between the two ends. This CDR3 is CASSLPDTFYGYTF. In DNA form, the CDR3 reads TGCGCCAGCAGCTTACCGGACACCTTCTATGGCTACACCTTC.

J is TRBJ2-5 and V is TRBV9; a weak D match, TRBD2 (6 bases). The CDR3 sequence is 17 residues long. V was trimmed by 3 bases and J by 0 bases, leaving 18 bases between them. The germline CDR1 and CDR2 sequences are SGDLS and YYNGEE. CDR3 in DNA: TGTGCCAGCAGCGCCGTAACTCACCGGGACTACCAAGAGACCCAGTACTTC. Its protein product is CASSAVTHRDYQETQYF.

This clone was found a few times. CDR3 sequence: CASSLDSQETQYF. The CDR3 coding sequence is TGTGCCAGCAGCTTGGACTCCCAAGAGACCCAGTACTTC. This rearrangement joins TRBV28 to TRBJ2-5, with TRBD2 as a possible D gene (5 bases). The V end lost 6 bases, the J end lost 1 base, and 9 bases lay between the germline ends. The germline V gene has CDR1 MDHEN and CDR2 SYDVKM. The CDR3 runs to 13 residues.

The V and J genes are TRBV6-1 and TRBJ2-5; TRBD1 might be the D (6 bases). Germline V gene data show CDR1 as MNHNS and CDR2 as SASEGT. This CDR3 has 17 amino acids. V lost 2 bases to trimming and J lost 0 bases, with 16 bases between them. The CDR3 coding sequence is TGTGCCAGCAGTGAATTACCGGGTGGGGGCCACCAAGAGACCCAGTACTTC. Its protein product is CASSELPGGGHQETQYF.

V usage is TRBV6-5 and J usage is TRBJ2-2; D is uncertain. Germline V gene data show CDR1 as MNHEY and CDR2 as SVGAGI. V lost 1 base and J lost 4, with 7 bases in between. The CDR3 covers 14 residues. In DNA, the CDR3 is TGTGCCAGCAGTTACTTGCTGAGCACCGGGGAGCTGTTTTTT. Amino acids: CASSYLLSTGELFF.

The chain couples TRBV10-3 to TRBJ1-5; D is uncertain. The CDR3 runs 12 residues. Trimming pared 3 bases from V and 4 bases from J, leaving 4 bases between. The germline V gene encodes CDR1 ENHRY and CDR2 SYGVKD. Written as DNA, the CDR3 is TGTGCCATCAGTGAAGCTAATCAGCCCCAGCATTTT. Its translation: CAISEANQPQHF.

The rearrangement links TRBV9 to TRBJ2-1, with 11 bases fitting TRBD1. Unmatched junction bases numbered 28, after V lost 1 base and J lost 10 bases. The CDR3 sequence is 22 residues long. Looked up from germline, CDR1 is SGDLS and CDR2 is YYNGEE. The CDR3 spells CASSVPPLRFIPGQGGLGEQFF. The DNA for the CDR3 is TGTGCCAGCAGCGTACCTCCCCTGCGGTTTATTCCGGGACAGGGGGGTTTAGGGGAGCAGTTCTTC. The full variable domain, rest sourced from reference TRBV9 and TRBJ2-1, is DSGVTQTPKHLITATGQRVTLRCSPRSGDLSVYWYQQSLDQGLQFLIQYYNGEERAKGNILERFSAQQFPDLHSELNLSSLELGDSALYFCASSVPPLRFIPGQGGLGEQFFGPGTRLTVL.

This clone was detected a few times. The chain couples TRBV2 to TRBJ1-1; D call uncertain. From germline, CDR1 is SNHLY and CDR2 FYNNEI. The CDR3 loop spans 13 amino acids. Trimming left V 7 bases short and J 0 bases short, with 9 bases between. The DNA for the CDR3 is TGTGCCAGCAATTCAGGTATGAACACTGAAGCTTTCTTT. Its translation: CASNSGMNTEAFF.

CDR3 DNA sequence: TGTGCCAGCGGAAAAGACAGACCCAGGGAAAAACTGTTTTTT. Encoded protein: CASGKDRPREKLFF. This sequence joins TRBV18 and TRBJ1-4; a possible D gene is TRBD1 (5 bases). This CDR3 spans 14 amino acids. Trimming pared 8 bases from V and 8 bases from J, leaving 18 bases between. Germline values: CDR1 KGHSH, CDR2 LQKENI.

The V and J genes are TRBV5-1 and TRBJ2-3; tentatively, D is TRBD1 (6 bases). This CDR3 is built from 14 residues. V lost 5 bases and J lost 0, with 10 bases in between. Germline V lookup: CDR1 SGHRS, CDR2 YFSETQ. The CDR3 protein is CASSLQGSTDTQYF. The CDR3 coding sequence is TGCGCCAGCAGTCTGCAGGGGAGCACAGATACGCAGTATTTT. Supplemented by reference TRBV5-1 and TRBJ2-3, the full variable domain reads KAGVTQTPRYLIKTRGQQVTLSCSPISGHRSVSWYQQTPGQGLQFLFEYFSETQRNKGNFPGRFSGRQFSNSRSEMNVSTLELGDSALYLCASSLQGSTDTQYFGPGTRLTVL.

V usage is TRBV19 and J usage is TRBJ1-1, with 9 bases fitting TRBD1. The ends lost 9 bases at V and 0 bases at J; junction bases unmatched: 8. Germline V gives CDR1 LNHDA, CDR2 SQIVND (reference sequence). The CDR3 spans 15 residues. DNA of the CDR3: TGTGCCAGGCCGGGACAGGGTTTGGTGAACACTGAAGCTTTCTTT. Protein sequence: CARPGQGLVNTEAFF.

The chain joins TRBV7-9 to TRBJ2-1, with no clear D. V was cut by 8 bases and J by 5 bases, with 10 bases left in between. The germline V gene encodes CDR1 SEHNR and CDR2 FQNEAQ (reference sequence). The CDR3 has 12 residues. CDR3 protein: CASLMTHNEQFF. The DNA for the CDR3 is TGTGCCAGCCTTATGACTCACAATGAGCAGTTCTTC.

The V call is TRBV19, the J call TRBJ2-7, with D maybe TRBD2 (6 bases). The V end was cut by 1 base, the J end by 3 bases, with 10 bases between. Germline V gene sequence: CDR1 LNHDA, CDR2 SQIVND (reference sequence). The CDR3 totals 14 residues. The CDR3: CASSIAGEDYEQYF. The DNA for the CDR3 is TGTGCCAGTAGTATAGCTGGGGAGGACTACGAGCAGTACTTC.